The rows below give T cell receptor beta chains drawn from one sample of a study of T cell repertoires in cytomegalovirus infection. A single record per CDR3 protein comes from TCRdb applying MiXCR to the reads. Of about 68,000 distinct CDR3 sequences detected, 22% appear once; the ten largest clones hold around three quarters. No antigen is known for these receptors. Sequencing was carried out using PBMCs, sequenced either directly or after in vitro stimulation (not recorded which). The receptors originated from a human donor in good health (CMV status not recorded). Some clones in this sample may be carry-over from other donors' samples. CDR3s include the opening cysteine and the closing phenylalanine or tryptophan. The D gene is left open where the match is weak. Size is stated for part of the rows, as once, few or many counts, or as a class when the clone is expanded.

V gene,J gene,clone size,D gene,CDR3 DNA,CDR3 protein
TRBV29-1,TRBJ2-3,-,-,TGCAGCGGGACACTAGTTTCAGATACGCAGTATTTT,CSGTLVSDTQYF
TRBV12-5,TRBJ1-2,-,TRBD1,TGTGCTAGTGGCCAGTCGGGACAGAACTATGGCTACACCTTC,CASGQSGQNYGYTF
TRBV6-5,TRBJ2-2,-,-,TGTGCCAGCAGTTGGGGGGCTACCCCTACAATCACCGGGGAGCTGTTTTTT,CASSWGATPTITGELFF
TRBV7-9,TRBJ2-1,many,TRBD2,TGTGCCAGCAGCTTAGTGAGACTAGCGGTTTACAATGAGCAGTTCTTC,CASSLVRLAVYNEQFF
TRBV29-1,TRBJ2-2,-,TRBD2,TGCAGCGTCACTAGCGGGACAGGCGCCGGGGAGCTGTTTTTT,CSVTSGTGAGELFF
TRBV29-1,TRBJ2-1,few,TRBD2,TGCAGCGCCAGAGCGGGAGGATCTAATGAGCAGTTCTTC,CSARAGGSNEQFF
TRBV5-1,TRBJ2-2,few,-,TGCGCCAGCAGCTTTTCCACTAGACCGAACACCGGGGAGCTGTTTTTT,CASSFSTRPNTGELFF
TRBV12-3/TRBV12-4,TRBJ1-1,few,-,TGTGCCAGCAGCCCGGGACCGTCCACTGAAGCTTTCTTT,CASSPGPSTEAFF
TRBV19,TRBJ1-1,-,TRBD1,TGTGCCAGTAGTCCCTTTGGGACAGCGAACACTGAAGCTTTCTTT,CASSPFGTANTEAFF
TRBV7-2,TRBJ1-4,few,-,TGTGCCAGCAGCGGCCGTGATGCAACTAATGAAAAACTGTTTTTT,CASSGRDATNEKLFF
TRBV6-2/TRBV6-3,TRBJ2-1,many,-,TGTGCCAGTTTAAGGGGGGAGGTATACAATGAGCAGTTCTTC,CASLRGEVYNEQFF
TRBV2,TRBJ2-2,few,-,TGTGCCAGCAATCCTCCGAACACCGGGGAGCTGTTTTTT,CASNPPNTGELFF
TRBV15,TRBJ2-3,few,-,TGTGCCACCAGCAGGCAGGGCACAGATACGCAGTATTTT,CATSRQGTDTQYF
TRBV18,TRBJ2-5,-,TRBD2,TGTGCCAGCTCAAGCCTAGCGGGGGACCAAGAGACCCAGTACTTC,CASSSLAGDQETQYF
TRBV20-1,TRBJ1-5,-,-,TGCAGTGCTAGTGAAGGGCAGCCCCAGCATTTT,CSASEGQPQHF
TRBV7-2,TRBJ2-5,-,-,TGTGCCAGCAGCTTAGCCATCTATTCGACAGAGACCCAGTACTTC,CASSLAIYSTETQYF
TRBV7-2,TRBJ1-5,many,TRBD1,TGTGCCAGCAGCCGAAGGACAGGAGACAATCAGCCCCAGCATTTT,CASSRRTGDNQPQHF
TRBV19,TRBJ1-6,-,-,TGTGCCAGTAGTAATGGGGGAAATAATTCACCCCTCCACTTT,CASSNGGNNSPLHF
TRBV7-9,TRBJ1-1,few,-,TGTGCCAGCAGCCGCAGCGGGACGCCTGAAGCTTTCTTT,CASSRSGTPEAFF
TRBV12-3/TRBV12-4,TRBJ2-3,many,TRBD2,TGTGCCAGCAGCAAAGGACTAGCGGCGTCCACAGATACGCAGTATTTT,CASSKGLAASTDTQYF
TRBV5-4,TRBJ2-1,few,TRBD2,TGTGCCAGCAGCCAATCCGCCCTCCGCGGGGGAGAGCAGTTCTTC,CASSQSALRGGEQFF
TRBV7-9,TRBJ2-2,-,-,TGTGCCAGCAGTCCCCGGGGCCAACCCGGGGAGCTGTTTTTT,CASSPRGQPGELFF